Sequencing of this T cell receptor beta chain was carried out in a study of T cells after yellow fever vaccination. The V end was cut by 6 bases, the J end by 3 bases, with 11 bases between. Germline assignment: CDR1 MDHEN and CDR2 SYDVKM. The CDR3 has 13 amino acids. For TCR, cDNA came from 5'RACE template switching, which added a universal primer site and UMIs. Using its own MiXCR run on the 5' RACE reads, TCRdb lists one record per CDR3 protein. This table holds about 500,000 distinct CDR3 sequences, around a sixth found once. The sample holds a few counts of this clonotype. Its antigen is not identified. Overall study findings and caveats: Although the secondary response was weaker, it peaked faster, at day 5 versus 15. One caveat is that FACS-sorted repertoires could contain abundant clonotypes contaminating from the bulk population.

The sequencing here drew on PBMCs, taken about 5 days after the first yellow fever vaccination. The genes are TRBV28 and TRBJ1-2, with a possible D match to TRBD1 (5 bases). The TCR sequence derives from a man between 18 and 35 years old who received the YFV17D yellow fever vaccine. For the CDR3, the DNA is TGTGCCAGCAGCTGGGCAGGGTACTATGGCTACACCTTC. It encodes CASSWAGYYGYTF.